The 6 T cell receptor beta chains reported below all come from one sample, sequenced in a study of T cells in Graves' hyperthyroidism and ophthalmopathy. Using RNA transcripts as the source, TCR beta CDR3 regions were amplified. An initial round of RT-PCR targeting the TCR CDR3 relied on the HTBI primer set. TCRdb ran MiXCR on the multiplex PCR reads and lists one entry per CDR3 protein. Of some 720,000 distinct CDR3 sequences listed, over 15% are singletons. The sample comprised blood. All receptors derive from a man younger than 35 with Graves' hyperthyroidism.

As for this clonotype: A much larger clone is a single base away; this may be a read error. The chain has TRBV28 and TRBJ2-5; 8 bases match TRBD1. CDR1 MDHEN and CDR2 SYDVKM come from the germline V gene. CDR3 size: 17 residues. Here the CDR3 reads CAGSLSMGRGLTETQYF. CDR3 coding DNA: TGTGCCGGCAGTTTATCGATGGGCAGGGGGCTAACGGAGACCCAGTACTTC.

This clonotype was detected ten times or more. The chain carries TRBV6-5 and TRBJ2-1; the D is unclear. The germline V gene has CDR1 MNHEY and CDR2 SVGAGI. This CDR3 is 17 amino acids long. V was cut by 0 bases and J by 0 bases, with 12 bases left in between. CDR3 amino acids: CASSYSIERSSYNEQFF. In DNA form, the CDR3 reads TGTGCCAGCAGTTACTCGATTGAGCGTAGCTCCTACAATGAGCAGTTCTTC.

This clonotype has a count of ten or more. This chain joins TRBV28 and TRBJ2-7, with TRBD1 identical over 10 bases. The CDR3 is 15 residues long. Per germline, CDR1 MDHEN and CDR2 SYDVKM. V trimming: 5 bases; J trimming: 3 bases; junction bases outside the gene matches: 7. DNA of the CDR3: TGTGCCAGCAGTCAGACAGGGGGCGGTAGCTACGAGCAGTACTTC. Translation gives CASSQTGGGSYEQYF.

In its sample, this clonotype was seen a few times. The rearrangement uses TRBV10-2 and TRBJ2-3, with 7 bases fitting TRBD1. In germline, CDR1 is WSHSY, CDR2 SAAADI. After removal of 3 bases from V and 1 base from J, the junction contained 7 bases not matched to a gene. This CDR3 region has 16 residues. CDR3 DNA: TGCGCCAGCAGTGAAGGGACAGCTGTGGGCACAGATACGCAGTATTTT. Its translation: CASSEGTAVGTDTQYF.

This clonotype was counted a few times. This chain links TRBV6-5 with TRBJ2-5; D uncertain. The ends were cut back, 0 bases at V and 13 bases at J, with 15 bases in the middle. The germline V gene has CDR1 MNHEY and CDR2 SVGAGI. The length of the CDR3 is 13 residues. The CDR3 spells CASSYSPQRRGYF. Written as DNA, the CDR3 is TGTGCCAGCAGTTACTCCCCCCAAAGGAGAGGGTACTTC.

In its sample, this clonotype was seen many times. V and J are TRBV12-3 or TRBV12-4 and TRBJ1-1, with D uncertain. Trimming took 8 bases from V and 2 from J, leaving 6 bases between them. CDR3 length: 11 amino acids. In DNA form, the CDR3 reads TGTGCCAGCGTCGGCAACACTGAAGCTTTCTTT. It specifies CASVGNTEAFF.